These 2 T cell receptor beta chains originate from one sample sequenced in a study of cytomegalovirus exposure and HLA in healthy donors. The assay was immunoSEQ multiplex PCR, and TCRdb's table has in-frame clones only and misses some. The table records about 130,000 clones, just under 90% of them present only once. Sequencing was done on a sample of PBMCs. The receptors shown here come from a young man in good health and CMV-seronegative.

This chain joins TRBV27 and TRBJ2-7; 9 bases map to TRBD2. Germline-derived CDR1 and CDR2 are MNHEY and SMNVEV (reference sequence). This CDR3 comprises 14 residues. The trim removed 5 bases at V and 3 bases at J, leaving 5 bases unmatched. The CDR3 sequence is CASSVAGDYYEQYF. In DNA, the CDR3 is TGTGCCAGCAGTGTAGCGGGGGACTACTACGAGCAGTACTTC.

This rearrangement joins TRBV15 to TRBJ2-3; TRBD2 might be the D (6 bases). Germline lookup yields CDR1 LNHNV and CDR2 YYDKDF (reference sequence). CDR3 length: 15 amino acids. V was shortened by 4 bases and J by 3 bases, with 14 bases between the two germline ends. The CDR3 sequence: CATSTRLERTDTQYF. The CDR3 coding sequence is TGTGCCACCAGCACGCGACTAGAGCGGACAGATACGCAGTATTTT.